The clone carrying this T cell receptor (beta chain) was observed at least ten times. Each diagnosis was grounded in clinical symptoms, serum thyroxine and TRAb, thyroid ultrasound, and orbital computed tomography. Regions amplified from RNA transcripts were the TCR beta CDR3 regions. A first-round RT-PCR of the TCR CDR3 used the HTBI primer set. TCRdb itself ran the multiplex PCR reads through MiXCR, one entry per CDR3 protein. The repertoire holds roughly 510,000 distinct CDR3 sequences, with around 21% as singletons. Looked up from germline, CDR1 is MNHNS and CDR2 is SASEGT. The CDR3 totals 17 residues. Trimming at V came to 6 bases and at J to 3 bases, leaving 17 bases not matched to a gene. The data derive from a study of T cells in Graves' hyperthyroidism and ophthalmopathy.

The J gene is TRBJ2-7, the V gene TRBV6-1; 7 positions match TRBD2. The sequenced sample consisted of blood. This receptor was taken from a man between 18 and 29 years old with Graves' hyperthyroidism. The CDR3, as DNA: TGTGCCAGCAGCGGGGGAGGGGACGGTGTATGGTTCTACGAGCAGTACTTC. Translating it yields CASSGGGDGVWFYEQYF.